Below, 26 T cell receptor beta chains from the same sample are listed, as sequenced in a study of cytomegalovirus exposure and HLA in healthy donors. Use of 60 Vbeta and 13 Jbeta primers characterized the PCR. TCRdb's copy holds only in-frame clones and misses some; the assay was immunoSEQ multiplex PCR. The sample carries about 190,000 clones, about 81% recorded once. Material for sequencing was PBMCs. These receptors all stem from a woman younger than 30 in good health and CMV-seropositive.

The CDR3 nucleotides read TGTGCCAGCAGCCTGCAGGGAAGTAACACTGAAGCTTTCTTT. Its translation is CASSLQGSNTEAFF. V and J are TRBV27 and TRBJ1-1, with D possibly matching TRBD1 (5 bases). Germline V gene data show CDR1 as MNHEY and CDR2 as SMNVEV (reference sequence). Trimming removed 6 bases from V and 2 bases from J, with 13 bases in between. The CDR3 totals 14 residues.

The V gene is TRBV6-6, the J gene TRBJ1-3; 7 bases map to TRBD1. The CDR3 consists of 14 residues. V lost 5 bases to trimming and J lost 4 bases; unmatched junction nucleotides: 5. The germline gives CDR1 MNHNY, CDR2 SVGAGI (reference sequence). The CDR3 DNA is TGTGCCAGCAGTCACGAGACAGGGGGAAACACCATATATTTT. Translated, it gives CASSHETGGNTIYF.

This clone was seen once. V and J are TRBV4-3 and TRBJ1-2; TRBD1 agrees at 8 bases. V dropped 0 bases and J dropped 5; count of bases not matched to a gene: 2. The CDR3 totals 14 residues. Germline-derived CDR1 and CDR2 are LGHNA and YSLEER. CDR3 coding DNA: TGCGCCAGCAGCCAAGAAACAGGGGGTTATGGCTACACCTTC. Its translation: CASSQETGGYGYTF.

V usage is TRBV18 and J usage is TRBJ2-2; a possible D gene is TRBD2 (6 bases). CDR3 length: 17 amino acids. V lost 2 bases, J lost 4 bases, and 17 bases lay in between. The germline V gene has CDR1 KGHSH and CDR2 LQKENI. The CDR3 region has the DNA TGTGCCAGCTCACCAAGTCTCCGGGGGAGCGGCACCGGGGAGCTGTTTTTT. Its protein product is CASSPSLRGSGTGELFF.

The chain recombines TRBV15 with TRBJ2-3; 8 nucleotides agree with TRBD1. Germline CDR1 reads LNHNV; CDR2 reads YYDKDF (reference sequence). The trim removed 1 base at V and 3 bases at J, leaving 6 bases unmatched. The CDR3 contains 16 residues. This CDR3 is CATSRGPGQGTDTQYF. CDR3 nucleotide sequence: TGTGCCACCAGCAGAGGGCCCGGACAGGGAACAGATACGCAGTATTTT.

The chain uses TRBV11-2 and TRBJ2-1, with D possibly matching TRBD2 (6 bases). This CDR3 is built from 18 residues. The germline V and J ends were trimmed by 1 base and 0 bases, with 16 bases remaining between them. Per the germline V gene, CDR1 is SGHAT and CDR2 is FQNNGV. The chain's CDR3 is CASSLVFGRPSSYNEQFF. The CDR3 DNA follows: TGTGCCAGCAGCTTAGTCTTTGGGAGGCCTAGCTCCTACAATGAGCAGTTCTTC.

There are a few counts of this clone. The chain carries TRBV28 and TRBJ2-7; 14 nucleotides align to TRBD2. Germline lookup yields CDR1 MDHEN and CDR2 SYDVKM. With 5 bases clipped from V and 0 bases from J, the junction kept 15 bases outside the gene matches. The CDR3 sequence is 20 residues long. CDR3 residues: CASSPPPGLAGAALSYEQYF. CDR3 DNA: TGTGCCAGCAGTCCCCCCCCGGGACTAGCGGGGGCCGCACTCTCCTACGAGCAGTACTTC.

The rearrangement uses TRBV12-1 and TRBJ2-7; the table assigns TRBD2, which was not confirmed against the DNA. TRBV12-1 is a recognized pseudogene. The CDR3 has 12 residues. In DNA form, the CDR3 reads TGTGCCAGCAGCTCAGGACTAGGCGAGCAGTACGTC. Translation: CASSSGLGEQYV.

This clone has only a few counts. This rearrangement joins TRBV29-1 to TRBJ2-2; D possibly corresponds to TRBD2 (6 bases). Germline V CDR1 and CDR2: SQVTM, ANQGSEA. V was cut by 5 bases and J by 4 bases, with 8 bases left in between. There are 12 residues in the CDR3. DNA for the CDR3: TGCAGCGTTAAGGGACTCACCGGGGAGCTGTTTTTT. This translates into CSVKGLTGELFF.

V gene TRBV5-1 combines with J gene TRBJ2-3; TRBD2 matches 10 bases. Per the germline V gene, CDR1 is SGHRS and CDR2 is YFSETQ. V was clipped by 4 bases and J by 4 bases; unmatched bases: 0. This CDR3 contains 13 residues. In DNA, the CDR3 is TGCGCCAGCAGCGGGACTAGCGCAGATACGCAGTATTTT. This sequence encodes CASSGTSADTQYF.

This clone came up once. The V call is TRBV7-2, the J call TRBJ1-1; D unclear. The CDR3 runs to 15 residues. V dropped 1 base and J dropped 2 bases, with 11 bases sitting between them. The germline V gene encodes CDR1 SGHTA and CDR2 FQGNSA. DNA of the CDR3: TGTGCCAGCAGCTTAGGAAGTCAGACAAACACTGAAGCTTTCTTT. Translation gives CASSLGSQTNTEAFF.

The V and J genes are TRBV28 and TRBJ2-7; D perhaps matches TRBD1 (6 bases). V lost 6 bases, J lost 2 bases, and 8 bases lay in between. This CDR3 is built from 12 residues. Germline CDR1 MDHEN, CDR2 SYDVKM. CDR3 region: CASRTGTYEQYF. The CDR3 DNA follows: TGTGCCAGCAGGACAGGTACCTACGAGCAGTACTTC.

This chain joins TRBV9 and TRBJ2-2, with 11 bases matching TRBD2. The germline V gene encodes CDR1 SGDLS and CDR2 YYNGEE. Germline trimming cut 3 bases from V and 2 bases from J; bases unmatched to any gene: 6. The CDR3 covers 17 residues. In DNA form, the CDR3 reads TGTGCCAGCAGCGCCCCGACTAGCGGGAAAAACACCGGGGAGCTGTTTTTT. Translated: CASSAPTSGKNTGELFF.

This clone was counted between two and nine times. The chain joins TRBV10-2 to TRBJ1-2, with unresolved D. The CDR3 spans 13 residues. Trimming cost V 5 bases and J 2 bases, with 9 bases left between them. CDR1 and CDR2 from the germline V gene are WSHSY and SAAADI. The CDR3, as DNA: TGCGCCAGCAGTCCACAGACCAACTATGGCTACACCTTC. This translates into CASSPQTNYGYTF.

This clone came up a few times. V and J are TRBV13 and TRBJ1-4; D is possibly TRBD1 (6 bases). Trimming took off 5 bases at V and 5 bases at J, with 18 bases between the two ends. Germline CDR1 PRHDT, CDR2 FYEKMQ (reference sequence). This CDR3 contains 16 residues. Here the CDR3 reads CASSPATGTRNEKLFF. CDR3 nucleotides: TGTGCCAGCAGCCCCGCAACAGGGACACGAAATGAAAAACTGTTTTTT.

The chain employs TRBV4-1 and TRBJ1-4, with D unclear. Germline V gives CDR1 MGHRA, CDR2 YSYEKL. The CDR3 is 15 amino acids. Trimming removed 6 bases at V and 10 bases at J, with 21 bases between. The CDR3 loop reads CASRAKMVGASKLFF. The CDR3 bases are TGCGCCAGCAGAGCCAAGATGGTTGGAGCATCAAAACTGTTTTTT.

The sample holds one count of this clone. V gene TRBV23-1 combines with J gene TRBJ2-3, with a tentative D call TRBD2 (6 bases). TRBV23-1 is known as an ORF, though its function is uncertain. Trimming took off 3 bases at V and 3 bases at J, with 16 bases between the two ends. CDR3 length equals 16 residues. The CDR3 here is CASSHGGPTETDTQYF. The CDR3 coding sequence is TGCGCCAGCAGTCACGGAGGGCCCACGGAGACAGATACGCAGTATTTT.

The chain combines TRBV7-2 with TRBJ2-5, with 11 bases aligning to TRBD2. V lost 5 bases and J lost 5; bases outside the gene matches: 10. This CDR3 contains 16 residues. In germline, CDR1 is SGHTA, CDR2 FQGNSA. CDR3: CASSLELAGGTETQYF. The CDR3 nucleotides read TGTGCCAGCAGCCTAGAATTAGCGGGGGGGACGGAGACCCAGTACTTC.

The chain employs TRBV2 and TRBJ2-3; possibly TRBD1 for D (6 bases). Germline assignment: CDR1 SNHLY and CDR2 FYNNEI. The CDR3 contains 14 residues. V was cut by 4 bases and J by 5 bases, with 13 bases left in between. The CDR3 region is CASSVQGLGDTQYF. The CDR3 bases are TGTGCCAGCAGTGTACAGGGTCTAGGAGATACGCAGTATTTT.

The chain couples TRBV7-3 to TRBJ2-2, with D hard to call. CDR1 SGHTA and CDR2 FQGTGA come from the germline V gene. This CDR3 is built from 12 residues. The V gene lost 2 bases and the J gene lost 6 bases, with 4 bases spanning the gap. CDR3 DNA sequence: TGTGCCAGCAGCTTATTCTCCGGGGAGCTGTTTTTT. Translated: CASSLFSGELFF.

The J gene is TRBJ1-2, the V gene TRBV28; a possible D gene is TRBD1 (6 bases). Trimming pared 5 bases from V and 4 bases from J, leaving 11 bases between. CDR3 length: 13 amino acids. The germline gives CDR1 MDHEN, CDR2 SYDVKM. The CDR3 nucleotides are TGTGCCAGCAGTCCATCAGGGGTCTATGGCTACACCTTC. It is translated as CASSPSGVYGYTF.

This clone was seen only a few times. The genes are TRBV9 and TRBJ2-2; D remains unclear. Trimming took off 0 bases at V and 5 bases at J, with 2 bases between the two ends. This CDR3 comprises 12 residues. Germline V gene sequence: CDR1 SGDLS, CDR2 YYNGEE. This CDR3 is CASSVATGELFF. The CDR3 DNA follows: TGTGCCAGCAGCGTAGCTACCGGGGAGCTGTTTTTT.

The sample holds a few counts of this clone. V is TRBV14 and J is TRBJ1-2; 7 nucleotides align to TRBD1. The CDR3 spans 13 residues. V lost 3 bases to trimming and J lost 3 bases; unmatched junction nucleotides: 1. Germline CDR1 SGHDN, CDR2 FVKESK. Here the CDR3 reads CASSHRGDYGYTF. The CDR3 DNA sequence: TGTGCCAGCAGCCACAGGGGGGACTATGGCTACACCTTC.

This chain uses TRBV10-1 with TRBJ1-2; 11 nucleotides agree with TRBD1. This CDR3 is built from 14 residues. Germline CDR1 WNHNN, CDR2 SYGVQD (reference sequence). Losses at the gene ends were 7 bases for V and 7 bases for J; bases not matched to a gene: 8. The CDR3 DNA sequence: TGCGCCAGCACCCCGGGGACAGGGGGAGGTGGCTACACCTTC. As protein: CASTPGTGGGGYTF.

The V call is TRBV30, the J call TRBJ1-3; D not certain. V was trimmed by 4 bases and J by 11 bases, leaving 18 bases between them. CDR1 and CDR2 from the germline V gene are GTSNPN and SVGIG (reference sequence). The CDR3 sequence is 13 residues long. The CDR3 sequence: CAWKAPNHFSIYF. The CDR3 DNA sequence: TGTGCCTGGAAAGCACCGAACCACTTCTCCATATATTTT.

The chain is built from TRBV30 and TRBJ1-1; TRBD1 might be the D (6 bases). Germline CDR1 GTSNPN, CDR2 SVGIG (reference sequence). Trimming took off 0 bases at V and 7 bases at J, with 15 bases between the two ends. CDR3 length: 14 amino acids. CDR3 in DNA: TGTGCCTGGAGTGTCGGGGCAGGGGAGAGTGAAGCTTTCTTT. Its protein product is CAWSVGAGESEAFF. The full variable domain, with the rest looked up from reference TRBV30 and TRBJ1-1, is SQTIHQWPATLVQPVGSPLSLECTVEGTSNPNLYWYRQAAGRGLQLLFYSVGIGQISSEVPQNLSASRPQDRQFILSSKKLLLSDSGFYLCAWSVGAGESEAFFGQGTRLTVV.